These 29 T cell receptor beta chains came from one sample sequenced in a study of blood T cells in healthy people across ages. Primers used in a second PCR of roughly 7 to 11 cycles were a sample-barcoded 5' primer and a J-beta primer mix. TCRdb re-derived calls from the 5' RACE reads in MiXCR, one entry per CDR3 protein. The sample records over a million distinct CDR3 sequences, less than 25% being singletons. These same data were also listed under a study on T cells of mothers and their children.

The material sequenced was blood. The receptors here all came from a girl aged 2-15 years in good health.

This clonotype was seen ten or more times. In DNA form, the CDR3 reads TGTGCCAGCAGCTTAGGGCTAGCTAGCGATGAGCAGTTCTTC. It translates to CASSLGLASDEQFF. The rearrangement links TRBV7-2 to TRBJ2-1, with D perhaps matching TRBD2 (6 bases). The V end lost 1 base, the J end lost 8 bases, and 12 bases lay between the germline ends. CDR1 SGHTA and CDR2 FQGNSA come from the germline V gene. CDR3 size: 14 residues. Based on the CDR3 plus reference TRBV7-2 and TRBJ2-1, the full variable domain is GAGVSQSPSNKVTEKGKDVELRCDPISGHTALYWYRQSLGQGLEFLIYFQGNSAPDKSGLPSDRFSAERTGGSVSTLTIQRTQQEDSAVYLCASSLGLASDEQFFGPGTRLTVL.

The chain combines TRBV20-1 with TRBJ2-1; no definite D call. Germline V gene sequence: CDR1 DFQATT, CDR2 SNEGSKA (reference sequence). The CDR3 has 15 amino acids. V was pared by 1 base and J by 0 bases, with 10 bases between. The CDR3 nucleotides are TGCAGTGCTAGAGTCGAAAGCCTCTCCTACAATGAGCAGTTCTTC. Protein sequence: CSARVESLSYNEQFF.

The V call is TRBV7-9, the J call TRBJ2-3, with no clear D. In germline, CDR1 is SEHNR, CDR2 FQNEAQ (reference sequence). The CDR3 sequence is 14 residues long. The V gene lost 4 bases and the J gene lost 6 bases, with 14 bases spanning the gap. CDR3 protein: CASSSNLGGDTQYF. CDR3 coding DNA: TGTGCCAGCAGCTCGAACCTGGGTGGGGATACGCAGTATTTT. Drawing the rest from reference TRBV7-9 and TRBJ2-3, the complete variable domain is DTGVSQNPRHKITKRGQNVTFRCDPISEHNRLYWYRQTLGQGPEFLTYFQNEAQLEKSRLLSDRFSAERPKGSFSTLEIQRTEQGDSAMYLCASSSNLGGDTQYFGPGTRLTVL.

Only a few counts were recorded for this clonotype. This chain links TRBV29-1 with TRBJ2-1; 7 bases match TRBD1. The CDR3 loop spans 14 amino acids. J was trimmed by 15 bases and V by 2 bases; bases with no gene match: 16. Germline V gene sequence: CDR1 SQVTM, CDR2 ANQGSEA. CDR3 nucleotides: TGCAGCGTTGAAAAGGTTCTAGGGGGCGACAGTCTGTTCTTC. It codes for CSVEKVLGGDSLFF.

This chain joins TRBV7-2 and TRBJ2-3; 13 positions match TRBD2. The trim removed 5 bases at V and 6 bases at J, leaving 5 bases unmatched. From germline, CDR1 is SGHTA and CDR2 FQGNSA. CDR3 length: 15 residues. The CDR3: CASSPTSGGWDTQYF. As DNA, the CDR3 is TGTGCCAGCAGCCCGACTAGCGGGGGGTGGGATACGCAGTATTTT.

This clonotype occurred a few times. V and J are TRBV25-1 and TRBJ1-4; D is perhaps TRBD1 (5 bases). Germline-derived CDR1 and CDR2 are MGHDK and SYGVNS. The CDR3 contains 17 residues. Trimming removed 5 bases at V and 2 bases at J, with 18 bases between. CDR3 amino acids: CASSKTGPQGTNEKLFF. In DNA, the CDR3 is TGTGCCAGCAGTAAAACCGGGCCCCAGGGCACTAATGAAAAACTGTTTTTT.

The chain employs TRBV4-1 and TRBJ1-1; tentative D call: TRBD1 (5 bases). The V and J ends lost 11 bases and 0 bases respectively, with 16 bases between them. The CDR3 length is 14 residues. Looked up from germline, CDR1 is MGHRA and CDR2 is YSYEKL. The CDR3 region is CASRDALMNTEAFF. The CDR3 DNA follows: TGCGCCTCCAGGGACGCCCTTATGAACACTGAAGCTTTCTTT.

This clonotype has only a few counts. The chain couples TRBV24-1 to TRBJ2-6; D ambiguous. This CDR3 has 15 residues. The germline gives CDR1 KGHDR, CDR2 SFDVKD. The V and J ends lost 6 bases and 0 bases respectively, with 8 bases between them. The CDR3 protein is CATSSTGSGANVLTF. The CDR3 coding sequence is TGTGCCACCAGTAGTACTGGCTCTGGGGCCAACGTCCTGACTTTC.

There are a few counts of this clonotype. The J gene is TRBJ2-1, the V gene TRBV3-1; TRBD1 is a possible D gene (6 bases). The DNA end is more similar to TRBJ2-5, so the J call may be wrong. Germline values: CDR1 LGHDT, CDR2 YNNKEL (reference sequence). The CDR3 covers 14 residues. In DNA, the CDR3 is TGTGCCAGCAGCCAATGGAAGGGGGTCGAGACCCAGTACTTC. Its translation: CASSQWKGVETQYF.

V usage is TRBV5-1 and J usage is TRBJ2-5; D is unresolved. CDR3 length: 12 amino acids. The V end was cut by 2 bases, the J end by 5 bases, with 7 bases between. Germline assignment: CDR1 SGHRS and CDR2 YFSETQ. CDR3 protein: CASSFQWETQYF. The CDR3 DNA sequence: TGCGCCAGCAGCTTCCAATGGGAGACCCAGTACTTC.

The V call is TRBV4-3, the J call TRBJ2-5; D may be TRBD1 (6 bases). Germline V gene lookup returns CDR1 LGHNA and CDR2 YSLEER. This CDR3 region has 18 residues. Trimming stripped 0 bases from V and 1 base from J, with 18 bases between. The CDR3 DNA sequence: TGCGCCAGCAGCCAAGAAGGAAACGGAACAGGGACCCAAGAGACCCAGTACTTC. Translating gives CASSQEGNGTGTQETQYF.

The chain is built from TRBV5-1 and TRBJ2-5; TRBD2 is a possible D gene (6 bases). The CDR3 runs to 15 residues. Between the trimmed V and J ends, which lost 5 bases and 2 bases, there was a span of 16 bases. Germline V CDR1 and CDR2: SGHRS, YFSETQ. CDR3 nucleotides: TGCGCCAGCAGTTCGGGAACGGGAGATCAAGAGACCCAGTACTTC. The encoded protein is CASSSGTGDQETQYF.

The chain joins TRBV4-2 to TRBJ2-3, with 8 bases matching TRBD2. This CDR3 contains 18 residues. Germline trimming cut 4 bases from V and 5 bases from J; bases unmatched to any gene: 17. Germline V gene sequence: CDR1 LGHNA, CDR2 YNFKEQ. CDR3 region: CASSLTPGLDWAQDTQYF. DNA of the CDR3: TGTGCCAGCAGCCTGACCCCGGGACTAGACTGGGCACAAGATACGCAGTATTTT.

The gene calls are TRBV2 and TRBJ2-7; no firm D call. In germline, CDR1 is SNHLY, CDR2 FYNNEI. This CDR3 is built from 19 residues. Between the trimmed V and J ends, which lost 8 bases and 2 bases, there was a span of 31 bases. CDR3 in DNA: TGTGCCAGCTCCCTGCGGCGAACCGACACGCGCACGTTTACCTACGAGCAGTACTTC. Encoded protein: CASSLRRTDTRTFTYEQYF.

The chain is built from TRBV7-9 and TRBJ1-1; D is perhaps TRBD1 (5 bases). Trimming removed 2 bases from V and 2 bases from J, with 12 bases in between. This CDR3 comprises 15 residues. Germline loops: CDR1 SEHNR, CDR2 FQNEAQ (reference sequence). In DNA form, the CDR3 reads TGTGCCAGCAGCTTACCCGGGACCACAAACACTGAAGCTTTCTTT. Encoded protein: CASSLPGTTNTEAFF.

The table lists this clonotype with a few counts. V gene TRBV5-6 combines with J gene TRBJ2-5; D may be TRBD2 (6 bases). Germline CDR1 reads SGHDT; CDR2 reads YYEEEE. Trimming shortened V by 4 bases and J by 5 bases, and 12 bases separated the two germline ends. The CDR3 covers 13 residues. CDR3 in amino acids: CASSPGLPETQYF. The CDR3 DNA reads as TGTGCCAGCAGCCCGGGACTCCCGGAGACCCAGTACTTC.

In this sample, this clonotype turned up a few times. The rearrangement uses TRBV12-3 or TRBV12-4 and TRBJ2-7; D might be TRBD1 or TRBD2, each matching 5 bases. V lost 9 bases and J 3 bases, leaving 12 bases between the germline ends. CDR3 length equals 12 residues. In DNA form, the CDR3 reads TGTGCCAGTGGGGGATCGAACTACGAGCAGTACTTC. Protein sequence: CASGGSNYEQYF.

The chain has TRBV20-1 and TRBJ2-1; 7 bases line up with TRBD1. Germline CDR1 and CDR2: DFQATT and SNEGSKA (reference sequence). The J segment lost 2 bases and the V segment lost 3 bases, leaving 4 bases of the junction unmatched. This CDR3 contains 14 residues. CDR3 region: CSARTGITYNEQFF. DNA of the CDR3: TGCAGTGCTAGGACAGGGATCACCTACAATGAGCAGTTCTTC.

The chain couples TRBV11-2 to TRBJ1-1; possible D gene TRBD1, 6 bases. This CDR3 contains 19 residues. Germline CDR1 is SGHAT and CDR2 is FQNNGV. Trimming stripped 3 bases from V and 1 base from J, with 24 bases between. The CDR3 DNA follows: TGTGCCAGCAGCTTCGCTACTCCGGGACATCTGAACCGGAACACTGAAGCTTTCTTT. This gives the protein CASSFATPGHLNRNTEAFF.

This clonotype has just a few counts. The J gene is TRBJ2-1, the V gene TRBV12-3 or TRBV12-4; D gene uncertain. The V and J ends lost 6 bases and 0 bases respectively, with 12 bases between them. The CDR3 loop spans 15 amino acids. CDR3 in DNA: TGTGCCAGCAGGATACACGGAAGCTCCTACAATGAGCAGTTCTTC. Protein: CASRIHGSSYNEQFF.

This clonotype showed up just a few times. The genes are TRBV6-2 or TRBV6-3 and TRBJ2-5; D uncertain. The DNA end is more similar to TRBJ2-7, so the J call may be wrong. There are 13 residues in the CDR3. Germline CDR1 and CDR2: MNHEY and SVGEGT. DNA for the CDR3: TGTGCCAGCAGAGGCTTAGCTACCTACGAGCAGTACTTC. This codes for CASRGLATYEQYF.

As concerns this clonotype: Compared with germline, one end of the junction differs, possibly owing to a read error. J is TRBJ1-1 and V is TRBV20-1; D possibly corresponds to TRBD1 (5 bases). This CDR3 contains 14 residues. Germline V gene sequence: CDR1 DFQATT, CDR2 SNEGSKA (reference sequence). The CDR3 nucleotides read TGCAGTGCTCGCGACCTCAGGGCGAACACTGGAGCTTTCTTT. Translating gives CSARDLRANTGAFF.

This clonotype was detected only a few times. The chain uses TRBV7-2 and TRBJ2-4, with TRBD1 as a possible D gene (5 bases). From germline, CDR1 is SGHTA and CDR2 FQGNSA. This CDR3 comprises 18 residues. The V and J ends lost 0 bases and 7 bases respectively, with 22 bases between them. In DNA, the CDR3 is TGTGCCAGCAGCTTAGCCGCGGAGTATCAGGGATCTCGGAACATTCAGTACTTC. It encodes CASSLAAEYQGSRNIQYF.

This clonotype showed up just a few times. The chain combines TRBV25-1 with TRBJ2-7, with D possibly being TRBD2 (5 bases). Trimming pared 6 bases from V and 5 bases from J, leaving 20 bases between. The CDR3 is 15 residues long. The V gene's germline CDR1 is MGHDK and CDR2 SYGVNS. The CDR3 DNA is TGTGCCAGCAGATCCACGGAAGGGAGAATCCACGAGCAGTACTTC. It specifies CASRSTEGRIHEQYF.

This clonotype was detected a few times. V and J are TRBV9 and TRBJ2-7; TRBD2 agrees at 12 bases. This CDR3 comprises 15 residues. The V gene end was trimmed by 3 bases and the J gene end by 7 bases; junction bases not matched to a gene: 8. Germline V gives CDR1 SGDLS, CDR2 YYNGEE. CDR3 in amino acids: CASSEGSSGREEQYF. Written as DNA, the CDR3 is TGTGCCAGCAGCGAGGGGTCTAGCGGGAGGGAGGAGCAGTACTTC. Full variable domain (outside the CDR3, taken from reference TRBV9 and TRBJ2-7): DSGVTQTPKHLITATGQRVTLRCSPRSGDLSVYWYQQSLDQGLQFLIQYYNGEERAKGNILERFSAQQFPDLHSELNLSSLELGDSALYFCASSEGSSGREEQYFGPGTRLTVT.

This clonotype was detected only a few times. This chain uses TRBV20-1 with TRBJ1-1, with D possibly TRBD1 on 6 matching bases. Trimming took off 2 bases at V and 1 base at J, with 11 bases between the two ends. Germline V gene data show CDR1 as DFQATT and CDR2 as SNEGSKA (reference sequence). The CDR3 sequence is 14 residues long. Here the CDR3 reads CSARSGGTNTEAFF. DNA for the CDR3: TGCAGTGCTAGATCGGGGGGCACGAACACTGAAGCTTTCTTT.

This clonotype appeared a few times. CDR3 sequence reads: CAISEPHRAVFGYTF. CDR3 coding DNA: TGTGCCATCAGTGAGCCCCACAGGGCGGTTTTTGGCTACACCTTC. The chain carries TRBV10-3 and TRBJ1-2; D may be TRBD1 (6 bases). V was pared by 2 bases and J by 7 bases, with 17 bases between. Germline CDR1 ENHRY, CDR2 SYGVKD. The CDR3 is 15 residues long.

This clonotype was detected a few times. The genes are TRBV27 and TRBJ2-7, with unresolved D. V dropped 4 bases and J dropped 2 bases, with 9 bases sitting between them. The CDR3 has 13 residues. Germline CDR1 reads MNHEY; CDR2 reads SMNVEV (reference sequence). The CDR3 sequence is CASSSARTYEQYF. For the CDR3, the DNA is TGTGCCAGCAGTTCGGCCCGTACCTACGAGCAGTACTTC.

Points on this clonotype: A much bigger clone sits one base away, suggesting this may be a read error. The J gene is TRBJ2-1, the V gene TRBV7-2; D unresolved. The CDR3 is 12 residues long. V lost 4 bases, J lost 5 bases, and 6 bases lay in between. Germline V CDR1 and CDR2: SGHTA, FQGNSA. DNA of the CDR3: TGTGCCAGCAGCTCATTTGACAATGAGCAGTTCTTC. It codes for CASSSFDNEQFF.